This entry is about one T cell receptor beta chain. Its cognate antigen has yet to be identified. Per-base qualities were not stored, and no clone one base away is much larger. The CDR3 regions of human TCRbeta chains were analyzed by immunosequencing. On the authors' methods: Repertoire TCRs were matched against a reference library of SARS-CoV-2-specific TCRs generated with the MIRA antigen-specificity platform. Breadth meant the fraction of unique TCRs that were SARS-CoV-2-associated, whereas depth meant the fraction of total T cells that were SARS-CoV-2-associated. Each spike-specific TCR was assigned to its reactive spike region and to a CD4 or CD8 class using the MIRA data. Log10-transformed breadth and depth values were compared by one-way ANOVA with Sidak's multiple comparisons tests. TCRdb re-hosts the immuneACCESS table, in-frame sequences only. Its copies lack some clones; in the studies checked, an unresolved V gene accounts for under half of them, and the cause for the rest is not known. V and J calls and clone size follow that table, whereas D and trimming were derived from the DNA. The sample data list 40,000 to 50,000 clones, and approximately 80% of these were observed just once. The ten largest clonotypes hold over 15% of the sample.

The sample belongs to a study of T cell responses to AZD1222 COVID-19 vaccine listed by TCRdb under 2021. Describing the broader study: A total of approximately 240 trial participants underwent TCR sequencing, of whom 207 had received two doses of AZD1222 and approximately 26 had received two doses of the MenACWY control vaccine. Trial participants were enrolled by age into subgroups of 18-55, 56-69 and 70-plus years, and roughly 150, 30 and 60 TCR-sequenced participants, respectively, were included in these subgroups.

At the junction V is shortened by 4 bases and J by 5 bases, with 13 bases in between. Including the terminal cysteine and phenylalanine, the CDR3 comprises 14 residues. The sequence is cut down to CDR3 DNA, 42 bases in frame from base 1. CDR1 LGHDT and CDR2 YNNKEL are derived from the germline V gene (reference sequence). The time point label, read with the paper, signifies: about 28 days (+/-7) after the second vaccine dose. Because spike-specific TCR depth and breadth did not differ between the two schedules, AZD1222 recipients who got a second dose at roughly 4 weeks were pooled with those who got a second dose at roughly 12 weeks. Samples from vaccinated people were obtained from the UK trials COV001 and COV002, which included a single-blind randomized controlled phase 2/3 trial of AZD1222 (ChAdOx1 nCoV-19) in healthy adults. Trial participant PBMC samples were collected at day 0 and day 28 after the second dose for TCRbeta chain sequencing.

Summary of the overall study and its limitations: After two AZD1222 doses, both the breadth and the depth of spike-specific TCRs were significantly higher than at day 0 and than in MenACWY recipients. Most participants were white British and females outnumbered males, and the authors suggested that clonal diversity may have been underestimated. Only six AZD1222 recipients were SARS-CoV-2 seropositive at baseline, limiting conclusions about previously exposed vaccinees. Nearly half of unique spike-specific TCRs reportedly recognized epitopes outside regions mutated in the B.1.351 and B.1.1.7 variants. In the small 56-69-year group, the increase in depth fell short of significance, most likely because of low power. Vaccine-associated CD4 TCRs spanned the whole spike protein, with dominant responses in regions 160-218 and 743-854. No day 14 peak-response samples were available, so repertoires were characterized only after the peak T cell response.

Sample: peripheral blood, taken 28 days after the second AZD1222 dose. The chain couples TRBV3-1 (or the pseudogene TRBV3-2) to TRBJ2-3; TRBD1 is a possible D gene, resting on 6 matching bases. The receptor was derived from an adult who received the AZD1222 COVID-19 vaccine. The nucleotide sequence reads as follows: TGTGCCAGCAGCCTGCGGACAGAGAAAGATACGCAGTATTTT. Translated, this is CASSLRTEKDTQYF.